This TCR beta chain was sequenced in a study of T cell responses to AZD1222 COVID-19 vaccine. Study background: Combined were second doses at about 4 or about 12 weeks. General study results and limits: The number of AZD1222 recipients seropositive at baseline was only five to seven.

V lost 3 bases and J lost 0; bases outside the gene matches: 7. The CDR3 runs 17 residues. Germline CDR1 SGHTS, CDR2 YDEGEE. TCRdb's copy holds only in-frame clones and misses some; the assay was immunoSEQ multiplex PCR. The sample carries about 140,000 clones, just under 95% recorded once. On this clone: Antigen specificity is unknown.

The V call is TRBV5-8, the J call TRBJ1-4, with 8 bases matching TRBD1. The clonotype originates from an adult in good health. Sequences were derived from peripheral blood, sampled on day 0 of AZD1222 vaccination. CDR3 DNA sequence: TGTGCCAGCAGCTGGACAGGGATTTGGCCAACTAATGAAAAACTGTTTTTT. Amino acids: CASSWTGIWPTNEKLFF.